These 19 T cell receptor beta chains were all obtained from the same sample, sequenced in a study of cytomegalovirus exposure and HLA in healthy donors. PCR primers comprised 60 Vbeta and 13 Jbeta primers. Sequencing was performed with immunoSEQ multiplex PCR; in TCRdb, only in-frame clones are kept and a portion is missing. Of 100,000 to 120,000 clones listed, around 79% are singletons. Material: PBMCs. These receptor sequences come from a woman in her 30s in good health and CMV-seronegative.

The chain recombines TRBV19 with TRBJ1-1; the D is unclear. The CDR3 runs 14 residues. CDR1 and CDR2 (germline): LNHDA, SQIVND (reference sequence). Trimming removed 3 bases at V and 0 bases at J, with 8 bases between. CDR3 loop: CASSIRGVNTEAFF. CDR3 DNA: TGTGCCAGTAGTATCCGCGGAGTGAACACTGAAGCTTTCTTT. The complete variable domain, with remaining parts taken from reference TRBV19 and TRBJ1-1, reads DGGITQSPKYLFRKEGQNVTLSCEQNLNHDAMYWYRQDPGQGLRLIYYSQIVNDFQKGDIAEGYSVSREKKESFPLTVTSAQKNPTAFYLCASSIRGVNTEAFFGQGTRLTVV.

The rearrangement uses TRBV6-5 and TRBJ1-2; D call uncertain. Germline loops: CDR1 MNHEY, CDR2 SVGAGI. Between the trimmed V and J ends, which lost 0 bases and 2 bases, there was a span of 7 bases. The CDR3 totals 14 residues. Here the CDR3 DNA reads TGTGCCAGCAGTTACTCGTGGCAGAACTATGGCTACACCTTC. Translated: CASSYSWQNYGYTF.

The chain couples TRBV5-1 to TRBJ2-2, with 9 bases matching TRBD2. Germline CDR1 is SGHRS and CDR2 is YFSETQ. This CDR3 is built from 16 residues. V lost 0 bases, J lost 5 bases, and 5 bases stayed unmatched. CDR3 nucleotides: TGCGCCAGCAGCTTGGGTGCGGGAGGGCCAACCGGGGAGCTGTTTTTT. This encodes CASSLGAGGPTGELFF.

This clone was counted a single time. The chain links TRBV7-3 to TRBJ2-1, with TRBD2 matching 8 bases. The junction had 17 bases not matched to a gene; V was cut back by 0 bases and J by 7 bases. From germline, CDR1 is SGHTA and CDR2 FQGTGA. This CDR3 region has 19 residues. CDR3 residues: CASSLTPSITGLAPNEQFF. The DNA of the CDR3 is TGTGCCAGCAGCTTAACTCCTTCCATTACAGGACTAGCCCCTAATGAGCAGTTCTTC. The complete variable domain, with remaining parts taken from reference TRBV7-3 and TRBJ2-1, reads GAGVSQTPSNKVTEKGKYVELRCDPISGHTALYWYRQSLGQGPEFLIYFQGTGAADDSGLPNDRFFAVRPEGSVSTLKIQRTERGDSAVYLCASSLTPSITGLAPNEQFFGPGTRLTVL.

CDR3 bases: TGTGCCAGCAGTCCCTCAGACAATTACGAGCAGTACTTC. This translates into CASSPSDNYEQYF. The V gene is TRBV28, the J gene TRBJ2-7, with no clear D. Between the trimmed V and J ends, which lost 5 bases and 4 bases, there was a span of 12 bases. The CDR3 is 13 amino acids. The germline gives CDR1 MDHEN, CDR2 SYDVKM.

This chain links TRBV11-2 with TRBJ2-7; a weak D match, TRBD1 (5 bases). V was shortened by 0 bases and J by 3 bases, with 12 bases between the two germline ends. The CDR3 is made up of 15 amino acids. Germline values: CDR1 SGHAT, CDR2 FQNNGV. The CDR3 DNA reads TGTGCCAGCAGCTTAGATTGGGGCAGAGACTACGAGCAGTACTTC. Amino acid sequence: CASSLDWGRDYEQYF.

The chain uses TRBV5-1 and TRBJ2-5; 13 positions agree with TRBD2. The trim removed 4 bases at V and 2 bases at J, leaving 14 bases unmatched. The V gene's germline CDR1 is SGHRS and CDR2 YFSETQ. The CDR3 contains 19 residues. The CDR3 loop reads CASSLYGLAGVGQQETQYF. The CDR3 nucleotides are TGCGCCAGCAGCCTTTACGGACTAGCGGGAGTAGGCCAACAAGAGACCCAGTACTTC.

The chain couples TRBV14 to TRBJ2-1; the D gene is possibly TRBD1 (5 bases). CDR3 length: 15 amino acids. CDR1 SGHDN and CDR2 FVKESK come from the germline V gene. V was cut by 1 base and J by 3 bases, with 10 bases left in between. The chain's CDR3 is CASSQGQQSYNEQFF. As DNA, the CDR3 is TGTGCCAGCAGCCAAGGACAGCAGAGCTACAATGAGCAGTTCTTC.

The chain uses TRBV30 and TRBJ2-4; D possibly corresponds to TRBD2 (5 bases). Germline assignment: CDR1 GTSNPN and CDR2 SVGIG (reference sequence). The CDR3 consists of 13 residues. V lost 3 bases, J lost 6 bases, and 12 bases lay in between. The CDR3: CAWSDGVGNIQYF. Written as DNA, the CDR3 is TGTGCCTGGAGCGACGGGGTAGGAAACATTCAGTACTTC. Together with reference TRBV30 and TRBJ2-4, the CDR3 gives the full variable domain: SQTIHQWPATLVQPVGSPLSLECTVEGTSNPNLYWYRQAAGRGLQLLFYSVGIGQISSEVPQNLSASRPQDRQFILSSKKLLLSDSGFYLCAWSDGVGNIQYFGAGTRLSVL.

The genes are TRBV7-2 and TRBJ2-7; 10 bases fit TRBD2. CDR1 SGHTA and CDR2 FQGNSA come from the germline V gene. The V segment lost 8 bases and the J segment 3 bases; nucleotides outside the gene matches: 10. CDR3 size: 15 residues. The DNA of the CDR3 is TGTGCCAGCGCAGAGCTGGGGACTAGCGTCTACGAGCAGTACTTC. Translation gives CASAELGTSVYEQYF.

The V call is TRBV5-1, the J call TRBJ2-2, with TRBD2 matching 10 bases. The V and J ends lost 3 bases and 1 base, in that order; junction bases with no gene match: 6. The CDR3 runs to 17 residues. From germline, CDR1 is SGHRS and CDR2 YFSETQ. The CDR3 bases are TGCGCCAGCAGCTGGACCACTAGCGGGGAGAACACCGGGGAGCTGTTTTTT. Encoded protein: CASSWTTSGENTGELFF. Filled out from reference TRBV5-1 and TRBJ2-2, the complete variable domain reads KAGVTQTPRYLIKTRGQQVTLSCSPISGHRSVSWYQQTPGQGLQFLFEYFSETQRNKGNFPGRFSGRQFSNSRSEMNVSTLELGDSALYLCASSWTTSGENTGELFFGEGSRLTVL.

The J gene is TRBJ2-7, the V gene TRBV10-3; D remains unclear. The germline V gene encodes CDR1 ENHRY and CDR2 SYGVKD. The CDR3 covers 14 residues. Trimming removed 0 bases from V and 5 bases from J, with 11 bases in between. The CDR3 sequence is CAISESASSNEQYF. In nucleotides, the CDR3 is TGTGCCATCAGTGAGTCGGCTAGTTCGAACGAGCAGTACTTC.

This sequence joins TRBV30 and TRBJ1-1, with a weak D call TRBD1 (5 bases). The CDR3 spans 11 residues. Germline V gives CDR1 GTSNPN, CDR2 SVGIG (reference sequence). Deletions cut 7 bases from V and 3 bases from J, with 9 bases between. The CDR3 region is CASGFDTEAFF. The CDR3 DNA reads as TGTGCCTCAGGGTTTGACACTGAAGCTTTCTTT.

This clone was observed once. J is TRBJ1-4 and V is TRBV7-2, with D unresolved. Germline V gene data show CDR1 as SGHTA and CDR2 as FQGNSA. V was trimmed by 1 base and J by 5 bases, leaving 11 bases between them. The CDR3 loop spans 15 amino acids. The CDR3 DNA is TGTGCCAGCAGCTTAGTGCGGCAGAGAAATGAAAAACTGTTTTTT. Translating gives CASSLVRQRNEKLFF.

This chain joins TRBV5-1 and TRBJ2-4, with no clear D. Germline CDR1 is SGHRS and CDR2 is YFSETQ. V lost 3 bases, J lost 0 bases, and 13 bases lay in between. The CDR3 is 16 amino acids. The chain's CDR3 is CASSSGLGGAKNIQYF. CDR3 coding DNA: TGCGCCAGCAGCTCGGGTTTGGGTGGAGCCAAAAACATTCAGTACTTC. Full variable domain (remainder filled in from reference TRBV5-1 and TRBJ2-4): KAGVTQTPRYLIKTRGQQVTLSCSPISGHRSVSWYQQTPGQGLQFLFEYFSETQRNKGNFPGRFSGRQFSNSRSEMNVSTLELGDSALYLCASSSGLGGAKNIQYFGAGTRLSVL.

In its sample, this clone was seen once. J is TRBJ2-3 and V is TRBV19; 7 nucleotides align to TRBD2. Germline CDR1 and CDR2: LNHDA and SQIVND (reference sequence). This CDR3 has 15 residues. Trimming removed 3 bases from V and 2 bases from J; junction bases left unmatched: 5. This CDR3 reads CASSISGRYTDTQYF. The CDR3 region has the DNA TGTGCCAGTAGTATTAGCGGGCGATACACAGATACGCAGTATTTT.

The rearrangement uses TRBV7-6 and TRBJ1-4, with TRBD1 matching over 7 bases. Germline trimming cut 5 bases from V and 5 bases from J; bases unmatched to any gene: 5. The germline CDR1 and CDR2 sequences are SGHVS and FNYEAQ. The CDR3 totals 14 residues. CDR3 residues: CASSPTDRNEKLFF. CDR3 sequence (DNA): TGTGCCAGCAGCCCTACGGACAGGAATGAAAAACTGTTTTTT.

This clone appeared a few times. The V gene is TRBV4-3, the J gene TRBJ2-1, with 12 positions matching TRBD2. This CDR3 spans 17 amino acids. Trimming cost V 3 bases and J 9 bases; bases outside gene matches: 12. CDR1 is LGHNA and CDR2 is YSLEER in the germline V gene. CDR3 coding DNA: TGCGCCAGCAGCCAGACGATGGGGCTAGCGGGAGGGTTTGAGCAGTTCTTC. The encoded protein is CASSQTMGLAGGFEQFF.

This clone occurred a few times. V and J are TRBV27 and TRBJ2-3, with 13 bases matching TRBD2. CDR3 size: 20 residues. With V trimmed by 7 bases and J by 8 bases, 24 bases remained unmatched. CDR1 is MNHEY, CDR2 SMNVEV, per germline (reference sequence). The CDR3 region has the DNA TGTGCCAGCACACGCGAACTAGCGGGAGGGCCCGGTTTCGGGTTGTCTACGCAGTATTTT. Translating gives CASTRELAGGPGFGLSTQYF.